These T cell receptor beta chains were read from a single sample in a study of beta chain features in type 1 diabetes. Sequenced by immunoSEQ multiplex PCR; TCRdb stores in-frame clones only, minus some. The sample shows 240,000 or so clones, roughly 22% of them seen only once. Sequences were obtained from naive CD4+ T cells from blood. These receptors were obtained from a woman aged 35 to 49 with type 1 diabetes. The CDR3 runs from the conserved cysteine through the conserved F or W. A D gene is named only where the DNA matches it firmly. Size is stated for part of the rows, as once, few or many counts, or as a class when the clone is expanded.

d_call	cdr3_length	clone_size	v_call	j_call	cdr3_nt	cdr3_aa
TRBD1	13	few	TRBV5-1	TRBJ1-2	TGCGCCAGCAGCTCGACAGGGGACGATGGCTACACCTTC	CASSSTGDDGYTF
-	11	few	TRBV6-5	TRBJ2-6	TGTGCCACGACAGCGGCCAACGTCCTGACTTTC	CATTAANVLTF
-	13	few	TRBV9	TRBJ1-1	TGTGCCAGCAGCCCAACAGGGTTCACTGAAGCTTTCTTT	CASSPTGFTEAFF
TRBD1	15	-	TRBV4-3	TRBJ2-1	TGCGCCAGCAGCCAACTAGGACAGGGGTTTTATGAGCAGTTCTTC	CASSQLGQGFYEQFF
TRBD2	13	-	TRBV6-6	TRBJ2-3	TGTGCCAGCATGCGGGGGGATGTAGATACGCAGTATTTT	CASMRGDVDTQYF
-	13	few	TRBV6-5	TRBJ1-5	TGTGCCAGCAGTCGCACCCGGTGGCAGCCCCAGCATTTT	CASSRTRWQPQHF
-	15	few	TRBV15	TRBJ2-1	TGTGCCACCAGCCGAACCGGAGACTCCTACAATGAGCAGTTCTTC	CATSRTGDSYNEQFF
-	18	few	TRBV4-3	TRBJ2-6	TGCGCCAGCAGCCAAGATTTTGTTACGGTTTCTGGGGCCAACGTCCTGACTTTC	CASSQDFVTVSGANVLTF
-	12	-	TRBV28	TRBJ2-5	TGTGCCAGCAGTTTGTCAGGGGAGACCCAGTACTTC	CASSLSGETQYF
-	14	few	TRBV7-2	TRBJ2-1	TGTGCCAGCAGCTTAGGGGCGATAGCGTTTGAGCAGTTCTTC	CASSLGAIAFEQFF
-	13	-	TRBV9	TRBJ2-1	TGTGCCAGCAGCGCGACAGGTGGCAATGAGCAGTTCTTC	CASSATGGNEQFF
TRBD2	15	-	TRBV7-3	TRBJ2-1	TGTGCCAGCAGCCCGACTAGCGGGAGTGTGCGTGAGCAGTTCTTC	CASSPTSGSVREQFF
-	15	-	TRBV5-1	TRBJ2-1	TGCGCCAGCAGCTTGTACGGGAGCTCCTACAATGAGCAGTTCTTC	CASSLYGSSYNEQFF
-	14	-	TRBV19	TRBJ2-7	TGTGCCAGTAGTATCGGCGGATACCCCTACGAGCAGTACTTC	CASSIGGYPYEQYF
TRBD2	15	few	TRBV5-1	TRBJ2-4	TGCGCCAGCAGCAGGACTAGCGGGGGGTTCGACATTCAGTACTTC	CASSRTSGGFDIQYF
TRBD2	15	-	TRBV4-3	TRBJ2-7	TGCGCCAGCAGCCAAGGACTAGCGGGTTCCTACGAGCAGTACTTC	CASSQGLAGSYEQYF
-	16	few	TRBV9	TRBJ2-1	TGTGCCAGCAGCGTAGCTCCGAGGGAGTGGGCGGTTGAGCAGTTCTTC	CASSVAPREWAVEQFF
-	17	few	TRBV5-1	TRBJ1-5	TGCGCCAGCAGCTTGGCGCCAACAGGGAACGGCAATCAGCCCCAGCATTTT	CASSLAPTGNGNQPQHF
TRBD1	16	-	TRBV29-1	TRBJ1-1	TGCAGCGTTGATGATCAGGGGGCTCTTATGAACACTGAAGCTTTCTTT	CSVDDQGALMNTEAFF
TRBD2	15	few	TRBV19	TRBJ2-1	TGTGCCAGTAGTACCTCCGGGGGGTCCTACAATGAGCAGTTCTTC	CASSTSGGSYNEQFF
-	16	-	TRBV28	TRBJ2-7	TGTGCCAGCTCCTCCTCCTCAGGGCGGTCCCGTTACGAGCAGTACTTC	CASSSSSGRSRYEQYF
TRBD2	15	-	TRBV6-5	TRBJ2-2	TGTGCCAGCCGGACTAGCGGGTACAACACCGGGGAGCTGTTTTTT	CASRTSGYNTGELFF
TRBD1	16	-	TRBV18	TRBJ2-1	TGTGCCAGCTCAGAATTTTCGGGACAGGTCTACAATGAGCAGTTCTTC	CASSEFSGQVYNEQFF
-	13	-	TRBV25-1	TRBJ1-1	TGTGCCAGCACGGGAAAACAGGGCACTGAAGCTTTCTTT	CASTGKQGTEAFF
-	14	once	TRBV7-8	TRBJ2-2	TGTGCCAGCAGCCTACAGGGGAGGAACGGGGAGCTGTTTTTT	CASSLQGRNGELFF
TRBD1	15	few	TRBV25-1	TRBJ1-3	TGTGCCAGCAGTGACTCCGACAGGGCTGGAAACACCATATATTTT	CASSDSDRAGNTIYF
-	14	-	TRBV18	TRBJ1-1	TGTGCCAGCTCACGTGCGAGGGAAGGGACTGAAGCTTTCTTT	CASSRAREGTEAFF